This TCR beta chain was recovered during a study of blood T cells in healthy people across ages. Primed by a sample-barcoded 5' primer and a J-beta primer mix, a second PCR proceeded for about 7 to 11 cycles. MiXCR, applied by TCRdb to the 5' RACE reads, yields one record per CDR3 protein. Of about 970,000 distinct CDR3 sequences listed, 51% are singletons. Trimming pared 10 bases from V and 1 base from J, leaving 14 bases between. The CDR3 spans 13 residues. Germline values: CDR1 SNHLY, CDR2 FYNNEI. A few counts support this clonotype. This chain connects TRBV2 to TRBJ2-7, with D possibly TRBD1 on 6 matching bases. Material for sequencing was blood. This clonotype was obtained from a woman aged 55-75 years in good health. CDR3 nucleotide sequence: TGTGCCACCTCTGAAGGGGGTTCCTACGAGCAGTACTTC. The encoded protein is CATSEGGSYEQYF.